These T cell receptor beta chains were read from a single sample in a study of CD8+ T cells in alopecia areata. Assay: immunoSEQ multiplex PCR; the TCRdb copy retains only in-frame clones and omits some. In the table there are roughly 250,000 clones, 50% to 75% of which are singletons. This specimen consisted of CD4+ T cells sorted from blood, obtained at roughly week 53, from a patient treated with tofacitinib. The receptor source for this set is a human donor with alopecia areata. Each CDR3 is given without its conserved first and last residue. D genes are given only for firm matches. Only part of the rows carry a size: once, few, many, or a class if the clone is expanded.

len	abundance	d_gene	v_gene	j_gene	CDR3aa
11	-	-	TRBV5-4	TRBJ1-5	ASSSDSDQPQH
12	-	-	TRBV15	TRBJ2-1	ATSRDPYDNEQF
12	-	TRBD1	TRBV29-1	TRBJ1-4	SGKMTGSNEKLF
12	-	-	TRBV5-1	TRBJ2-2	ASSLRRDTGELF
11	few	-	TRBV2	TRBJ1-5	ASRGTMAQPQH
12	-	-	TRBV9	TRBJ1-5	ASSPSPRNQPQH
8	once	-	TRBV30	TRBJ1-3	AWLGNTIY
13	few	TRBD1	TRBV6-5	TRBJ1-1	ASSADRIMNTEAF
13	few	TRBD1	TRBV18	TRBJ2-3	ASSPRQGSTDTQY
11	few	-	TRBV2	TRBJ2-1	ASSRRGVDEQF
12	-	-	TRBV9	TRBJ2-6	ASSSHSGANVLT
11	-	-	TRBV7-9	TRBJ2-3	ASSQRSTDTQY
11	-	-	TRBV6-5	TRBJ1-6	ASRPGPGSPLH
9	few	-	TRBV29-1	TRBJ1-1	SVGREAEAF
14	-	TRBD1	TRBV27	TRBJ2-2	ASRTGQGPGSGELF
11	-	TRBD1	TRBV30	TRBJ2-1	AWSGTGVNEQF
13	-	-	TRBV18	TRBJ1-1	ASSQNLVGDTEAF
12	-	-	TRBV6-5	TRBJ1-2	ASSVSQGSYGYT
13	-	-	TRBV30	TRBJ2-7	AWSGSVTSSYEQY
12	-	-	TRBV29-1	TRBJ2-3	SVYQGTSTDTQY
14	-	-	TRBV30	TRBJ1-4	AWSTPGAGANEKLF
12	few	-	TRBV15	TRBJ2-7	ATSRDLADYEQY
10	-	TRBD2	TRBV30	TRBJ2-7	ACSGGGYEQY
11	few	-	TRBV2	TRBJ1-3	ASSEERGNTIY
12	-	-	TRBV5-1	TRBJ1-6	ASSTGLGNSPLH
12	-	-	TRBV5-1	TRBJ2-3	ASSLGPITDTQY
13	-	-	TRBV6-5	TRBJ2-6	ASGPGRSGANVLT
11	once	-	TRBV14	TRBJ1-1	ASSQELRAEAF
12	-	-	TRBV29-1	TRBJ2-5	SVAVGSYQETQY
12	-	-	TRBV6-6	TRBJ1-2	ASSSNLDTKGYT
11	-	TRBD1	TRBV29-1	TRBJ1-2	SVGQGARYGYT
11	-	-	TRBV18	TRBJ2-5	ASSPSGRETQY
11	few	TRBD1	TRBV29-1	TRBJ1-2	SVVGQGAWGYT
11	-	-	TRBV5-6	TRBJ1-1	ASSIVVNTEAF
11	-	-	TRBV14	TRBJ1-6	ASSQGQNSPLH
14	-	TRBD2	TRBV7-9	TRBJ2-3	ASSSGGAGRRDTQY
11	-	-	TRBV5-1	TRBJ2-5	ASSSAGSETQY
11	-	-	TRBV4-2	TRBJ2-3	ASSQDRTDTQY
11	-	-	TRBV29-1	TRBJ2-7	SVEEAQGYEQY
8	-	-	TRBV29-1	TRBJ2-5	SVGGETQY
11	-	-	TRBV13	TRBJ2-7	ASSLGHTSEQY
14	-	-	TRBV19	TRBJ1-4	ASRDRRRANNEKLF
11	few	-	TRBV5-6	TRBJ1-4	ASSPGGPGKLF
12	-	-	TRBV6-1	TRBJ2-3	ASSEADGPDTQY